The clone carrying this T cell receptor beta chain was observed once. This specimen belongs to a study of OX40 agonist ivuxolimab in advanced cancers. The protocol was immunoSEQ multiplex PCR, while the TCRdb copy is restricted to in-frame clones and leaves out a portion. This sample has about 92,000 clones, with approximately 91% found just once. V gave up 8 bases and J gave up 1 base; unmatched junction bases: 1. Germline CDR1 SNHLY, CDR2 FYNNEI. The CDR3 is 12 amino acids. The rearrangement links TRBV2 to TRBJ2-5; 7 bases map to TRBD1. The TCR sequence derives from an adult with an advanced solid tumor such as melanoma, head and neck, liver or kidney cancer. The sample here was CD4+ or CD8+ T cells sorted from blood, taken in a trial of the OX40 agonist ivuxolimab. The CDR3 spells CASRDSQETQYF. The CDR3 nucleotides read TGTGCCAGCCGGGACAGCCAAGAGACCCAGTACTTC.